This entry concerns a single T cell receptor beta chain. Its antigen is as yet unknown. The CDR3 consists of 16 residues. CDR1 and CDR2 from the germline V gene are LGHDT and YNNKEL (reference sequence). The data belong to a study of T cells expressing NK-cell markers. About the study: According to the study, TCR beta repertoires originated from sorted CD3+CD56+NKG2C+, CD3+CD56+NKG2C- and CD3+CD56-NKG2C+ T cells. The study sequenced eight donors, seven HCMV-seropositive and one seronegative.

Study results and caveats: Topping the CD3+CD56-NKG2C+ fraction as well were these clonotypes, in several donors.

One entry per CDR3 protein, without DNA, is what TCRdb gives after re-calling the 5' RACE reads. This table lists over 100,000 distinct CDR3 sequences. The sequence was collected from a woman aged 18 to 75 in good health. Sample: blood T cells: a sorted CD56 or NKG2C T cell subset, CD4+ or CD8+ T cells, or bulk PBMC T cells (not recorded which). The genes are TRBV3-1 and TRBJ2-1; there is no DNA to check the TCRdb D call of TRBD2. The CDR3 spells CASSQPGLVSYNEQFF.